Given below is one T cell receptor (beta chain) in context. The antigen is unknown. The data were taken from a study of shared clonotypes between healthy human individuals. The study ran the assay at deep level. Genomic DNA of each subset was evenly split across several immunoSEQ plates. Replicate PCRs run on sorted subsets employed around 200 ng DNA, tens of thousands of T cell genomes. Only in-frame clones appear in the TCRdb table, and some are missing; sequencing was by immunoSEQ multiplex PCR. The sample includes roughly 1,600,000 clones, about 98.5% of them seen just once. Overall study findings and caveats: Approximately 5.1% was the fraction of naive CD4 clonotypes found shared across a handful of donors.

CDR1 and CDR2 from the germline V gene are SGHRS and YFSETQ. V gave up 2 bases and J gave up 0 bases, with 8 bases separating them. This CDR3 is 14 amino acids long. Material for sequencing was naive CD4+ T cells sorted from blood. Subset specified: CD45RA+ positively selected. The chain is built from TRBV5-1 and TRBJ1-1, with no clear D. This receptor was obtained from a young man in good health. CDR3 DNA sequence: TGCGCCAGCAGCTTCCGGACGGTGAACACTGAAGCTTTCTTT. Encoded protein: CASSFRTVNTEAFF.